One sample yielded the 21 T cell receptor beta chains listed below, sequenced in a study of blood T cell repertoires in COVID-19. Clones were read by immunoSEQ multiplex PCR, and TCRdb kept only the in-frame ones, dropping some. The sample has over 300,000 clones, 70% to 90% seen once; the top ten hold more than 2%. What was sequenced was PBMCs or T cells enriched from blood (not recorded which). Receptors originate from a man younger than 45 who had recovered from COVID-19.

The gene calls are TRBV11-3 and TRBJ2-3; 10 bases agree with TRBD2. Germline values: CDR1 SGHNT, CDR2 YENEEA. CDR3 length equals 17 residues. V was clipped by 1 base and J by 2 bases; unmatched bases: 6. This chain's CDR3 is CASSLVVSGGPTDTQYF. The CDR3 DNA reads TGTGCCAGCAGCTTAGTGGTTAGCGGGGGGCCCACAGATACGCAGTATTTT.

The CDR3 region is CASSALGQGPYEQYF. In DNA form, the CDR3 reads TGTGCCAGTAGTGCCCTGGGACAGGGACCCTACGAGCAGTACTTC. The chain is built from TRBV19 and TRBJ2-7; 9 nucleotides line up with TRBD1. CDR1 is LNHDA and CDR2 is SQIVND in the germline V gene (reference sequence). The CDR3 has 15 amino acids. J lost 2 bases, V lost 5 bases, and 7 bases had no gene match.

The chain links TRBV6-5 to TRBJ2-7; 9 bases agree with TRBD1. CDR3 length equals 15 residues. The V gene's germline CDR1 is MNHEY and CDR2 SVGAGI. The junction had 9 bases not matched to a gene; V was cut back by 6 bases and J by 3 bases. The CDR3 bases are TGTGCCAGCAGCCTACACAGGGGGCCCAACTACGAGCAGTACTTC. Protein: CASSLHRGPNYEQYF.

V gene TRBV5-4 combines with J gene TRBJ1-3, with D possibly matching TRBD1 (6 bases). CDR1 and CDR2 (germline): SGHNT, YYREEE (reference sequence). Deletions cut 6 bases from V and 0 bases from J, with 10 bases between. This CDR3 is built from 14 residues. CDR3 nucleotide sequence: TGTGCCAGCAACCCGGACAGCTCTGGAAACACCATATATTTT. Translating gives CASNPDSSGNTIYF.

The DNA for the CDR3 is TGTGCCAGTAGTATGTTACAGGCCCCTAGCAATCAGCCCCAGCATTTT. Translation: CASSMLQAPSNQPQHF. The chain has TRBV19 and TRBJ1-5; tentatively, D is TRBD1 (5 bases). Trimming shortened V by 3 bases and J by 0 bases, and 12 bases separated the two germline ends. Germline V CDR1 and CDR2: LNHDA, SQIVND (reference sequence). The CDR3 has 16 residues.

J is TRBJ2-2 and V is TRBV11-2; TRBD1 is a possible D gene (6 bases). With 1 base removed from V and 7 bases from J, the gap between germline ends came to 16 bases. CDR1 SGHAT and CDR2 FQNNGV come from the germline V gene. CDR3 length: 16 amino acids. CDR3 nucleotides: TGTGCCAGCAGCTTAGGTGCTCAACAGGGTATCGGGGAGCTGTTTTTT. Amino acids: CASSLGAQQGIGELFF.

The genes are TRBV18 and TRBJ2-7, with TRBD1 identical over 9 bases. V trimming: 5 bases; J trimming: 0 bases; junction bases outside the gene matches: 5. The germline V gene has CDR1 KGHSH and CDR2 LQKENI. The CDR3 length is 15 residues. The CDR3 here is CASSDRDRVSYEQYF. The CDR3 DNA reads TGTGCCAGCTCAGACCGGGACAGGGTCTCCTACGAGCAGTACTTC. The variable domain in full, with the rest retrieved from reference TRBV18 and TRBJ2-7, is NAGVMQNPRHLVRRRGQEARLRCSPMKGHSHVYWYRQLPEEGLKFMVYLQKENIIDESGMPKERFSAEFPKEGPSILRIQQVVRGDSAAYFCASSDRDRVSYEQYFGPGTRLTVT.

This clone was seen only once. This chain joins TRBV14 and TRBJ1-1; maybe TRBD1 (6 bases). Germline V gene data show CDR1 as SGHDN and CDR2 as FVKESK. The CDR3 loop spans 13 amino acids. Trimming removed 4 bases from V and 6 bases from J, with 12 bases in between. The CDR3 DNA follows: TGTGCCAGCAGCCCTAGCCGGACAGCTGAAGCTTTCTTT. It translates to CASSPSRTAEAFF.

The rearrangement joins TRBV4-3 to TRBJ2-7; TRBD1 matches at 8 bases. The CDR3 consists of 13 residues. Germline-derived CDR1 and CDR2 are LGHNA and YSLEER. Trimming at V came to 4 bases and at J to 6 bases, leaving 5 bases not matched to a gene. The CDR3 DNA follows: TGCGCCAGCAGCCGAGGACAGGGTACCGAGCAGTACTTC. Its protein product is CASSRGQGTEQYF.

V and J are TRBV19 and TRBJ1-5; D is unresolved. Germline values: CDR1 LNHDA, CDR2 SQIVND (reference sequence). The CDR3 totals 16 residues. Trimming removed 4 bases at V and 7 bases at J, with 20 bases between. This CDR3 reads CASSSISGSTGQPQHF. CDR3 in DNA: TGTGCCAGTAGTAGTATTTCTGGGAGCACGGGCCAGCCCCAGCATTTT.

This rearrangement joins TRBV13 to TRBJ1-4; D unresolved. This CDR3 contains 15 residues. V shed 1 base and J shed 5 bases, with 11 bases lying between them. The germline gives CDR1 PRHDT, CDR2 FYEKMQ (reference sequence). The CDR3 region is CASSLEGRRNEKLFF. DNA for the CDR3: TGTGCCAGCAGCTTAGAGGGCAGGAGGAATGAAAAACTGTTTTTT.

CDR3 protein: CAIRSGQVNSPLHF. The CDR3 DNA follows: TGTGCCATCAGGTCGGGACAGGTTAATTCACCCCTCCACTTT. The J gene is TRBJ1-6, the V gene TRBV28, with 8 nucleotides matching TRBD1. V lost 10 bases, J lost 6 bases, and 8 bases stayed unmatched. The CDR3 runs to 14 residues. Germline loops: CDR1 MDHEN, CDR2 SYDVKM.

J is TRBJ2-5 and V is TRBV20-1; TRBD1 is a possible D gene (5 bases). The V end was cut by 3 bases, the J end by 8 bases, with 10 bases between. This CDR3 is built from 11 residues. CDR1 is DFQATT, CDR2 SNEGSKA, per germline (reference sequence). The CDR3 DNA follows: TGCAGTGCTAGTAGTAGGGGAACCCAGTACTTC. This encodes CSASSRGTQYF.

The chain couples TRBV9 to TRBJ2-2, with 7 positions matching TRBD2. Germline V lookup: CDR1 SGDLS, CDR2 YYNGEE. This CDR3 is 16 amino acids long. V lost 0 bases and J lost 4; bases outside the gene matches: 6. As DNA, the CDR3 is TGTGCCAGCAGCGTAGGACCTAGCGGCTTCACCGGGGAGCTGTTTTTT. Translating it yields CASSVGPSGFTGELFF.

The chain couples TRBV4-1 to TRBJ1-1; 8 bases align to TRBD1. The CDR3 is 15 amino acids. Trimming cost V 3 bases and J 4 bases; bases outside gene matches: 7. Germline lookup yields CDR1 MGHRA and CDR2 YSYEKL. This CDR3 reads CASSQPDRVGTEAFF. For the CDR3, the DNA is TGCGCCAGCAGCCAGCCGGACAGGGTGGGCACTGAAGCTTTCTTT.

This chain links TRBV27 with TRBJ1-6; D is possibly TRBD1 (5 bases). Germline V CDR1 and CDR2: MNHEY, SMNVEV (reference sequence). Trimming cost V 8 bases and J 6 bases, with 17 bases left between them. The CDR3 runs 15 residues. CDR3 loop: CASGPWGGGNSPLHF. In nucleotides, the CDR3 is TGTGCCAGCGGCCCGTGGGGCGGGGGTAATTCACCCCTCCACTTT.

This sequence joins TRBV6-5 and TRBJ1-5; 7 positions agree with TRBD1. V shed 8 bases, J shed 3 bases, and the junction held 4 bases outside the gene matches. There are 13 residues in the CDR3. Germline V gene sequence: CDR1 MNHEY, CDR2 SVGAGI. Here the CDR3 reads CASQGETNQPQHF. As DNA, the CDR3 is TGTGCCAGCCAGGGGGAAACCAATCAGCCCCAGCATTTT.

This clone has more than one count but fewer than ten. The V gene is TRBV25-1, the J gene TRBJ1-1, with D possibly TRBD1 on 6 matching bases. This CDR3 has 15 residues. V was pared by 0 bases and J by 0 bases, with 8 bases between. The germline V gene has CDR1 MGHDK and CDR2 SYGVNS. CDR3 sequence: CASSEYGTMNTEAFF. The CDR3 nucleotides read TGTGCCAGCAGTGAATATGGGACAATGAACACTGAAGCTTTCTTT. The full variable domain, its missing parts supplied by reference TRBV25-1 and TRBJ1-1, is EADIYQTPRYLVIGTGKKITLECSQTMGHDKMYWYQQDPGMELHLIHYSYGVNSTEKGDLSSESTVSRIRTEHFPLTLESARPSHTSQYLCASSEYGTMNTEAFFGQGTRLTVV.

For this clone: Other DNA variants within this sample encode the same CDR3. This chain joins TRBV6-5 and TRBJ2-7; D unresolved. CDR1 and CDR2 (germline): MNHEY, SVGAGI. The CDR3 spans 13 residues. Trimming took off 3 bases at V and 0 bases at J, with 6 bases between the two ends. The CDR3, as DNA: TGTGCCAGCAGTTATAGTAGCTCCTACGAGCAGTACTTC. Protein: CASSYSSSYEQYF.

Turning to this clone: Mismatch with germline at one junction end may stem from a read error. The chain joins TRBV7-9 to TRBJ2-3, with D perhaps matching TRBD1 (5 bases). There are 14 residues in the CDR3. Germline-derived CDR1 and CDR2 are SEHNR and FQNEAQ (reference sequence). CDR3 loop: CVSSLSGSTDTQYF. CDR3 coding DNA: TGTGTCAGCAGCTTATCAGGGAGCACAGATACGCAGTATTTT.

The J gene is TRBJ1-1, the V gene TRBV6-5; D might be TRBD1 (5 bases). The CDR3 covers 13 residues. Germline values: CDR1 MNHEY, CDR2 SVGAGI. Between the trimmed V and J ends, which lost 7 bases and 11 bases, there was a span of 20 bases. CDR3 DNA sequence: TGTGCCAGCAAAGGTCCGGGGGTTCAGTCCGCTTTCTTT. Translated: CASKGPGVQSAFF.